The following is a TCR beta chain sequence with its context. Its antigen remains unknown. Using immunoSEQ multiplex PCR, the repertoire was profiled, and TCRdb retains in-frame clones only, with some absent. The sample holds 95,000 to 100,000 clones, roughly nine tenths seen once. This sample stems from a study of T cell responses to AZD1222 COVID-19 vaccine. Points from the study as a whole: Within unmutated variant regions lay the reported targets of nearly half of spike-specific TCRs. The number of AZD1222 recipients seropositive at baseline was only 6 or 7. Breadth and depth of Spike-specific TCRs rose after two AZD1222 doses.

J lost 1 base, V lost 3 bases, and 10 bases had no gene match. Germline-derived CDR1 and CDR2 are KGHDR and SFDVKD. The CDR3 spans 18 residues. The chain has TRBV24-1 and TRBJ2-2; TRBD1 aligns across 7 bases. This clonotype originated in an adult in good health. The sample was peripheral blood, taken on day 0 of AZD1222 vaccination. CDR3 sequence: CATSDNQPRGQNTGELFF. CDR3 coding DNA: TGTGCCACCAGTGATAACCAACCGAGGGGGCAGAACACCGGGGAGCTGTTTTTT.